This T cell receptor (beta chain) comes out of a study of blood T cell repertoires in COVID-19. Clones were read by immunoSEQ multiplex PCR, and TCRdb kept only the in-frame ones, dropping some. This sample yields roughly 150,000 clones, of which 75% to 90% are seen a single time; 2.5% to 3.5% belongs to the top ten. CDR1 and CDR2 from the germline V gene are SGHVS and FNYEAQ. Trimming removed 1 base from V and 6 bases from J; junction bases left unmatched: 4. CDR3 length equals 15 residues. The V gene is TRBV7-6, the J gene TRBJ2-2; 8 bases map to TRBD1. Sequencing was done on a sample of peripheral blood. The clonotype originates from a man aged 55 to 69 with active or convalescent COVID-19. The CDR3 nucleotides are TGTGCCAGCAGCTTAGTGGACAGGGTCCCCGGGGAGCTGTTTTTT. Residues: CASSLVDRVPGELFF.